The sequence of this T cell receptor beta chain was determined in a study of cytomegalovirus exposure and HLA in healthy donors. Concerning this clone: Its antigen is undetermined.

Findings of the study overall: Rare TCR sequences predominated, though certain public TCRs were found in many donors. Specificity of a few CMV-associated chains for CMV antigens was verified in vitro. The study recorded 164 TCR beta chains that were cytomegalovirus-associated.

Trimming cost V 4 bases and J 11 bases, with 13 bases left between them. The V gene's germline CDR1 is SGHKS and CDR2 YYEKEE (reference sequence). The CDR3 covers 12 residues. It was with 60 Vbeta and 13 Jbeta primers that the PCR ran. Generated by immunoSEQ multiplex PCR, the TCRdb table keeps only in-frame clones and is missing some. Of under 200,000 clones in the sample, over 9.5% are singletons; the top ten hold more than 7%. The chain uses TRBV5-5 and TRBJ2-1; perhaps TRBD1 as D (5 bases). This TCR derives from a man between 45 and 60 years old in good health and CMV-seropositive. Sequenced input: PBMCs. The CDR3 spells CASSPRQPQQFF. The CDR3 nucleotides read TGTGCCAGCAGCCCCAGACAGCCTCAGCAGTTCTTC.